One TCR beta chain is described in this entry. A quantity of 0.5 to 1 ug RNA underwent reverse transcription using random hexamers. TCRdb called the immunoSEQ multiplex PCR reads again in MiXCR, with one record for every CDR3 protein. Here the sample spans some 130,000 distinct CDR3 sequences, about 90% being singletons. The data were obtained in a study of CD8 T cells in Susac syndrome. Patients with stable or active relapsing-remitting disease, all of them treatment-naive, made up the multiple sclerosis controls. TEMRA cells were FACS-enriched, and CD8+ and CD4+ T cells were isolated negatively. Between the trimmed V and J ends, which lost 8 bases and 2 bases, there was a span of 7 bases. Germline V lookup: CDR1 SNHLY, CDR2 FYNNEI. The CDR3 extends over 11 amino acids.

The chain is built from TRBV2 and TRBJ2-7; maybe TRBD1 (5 bases). Sequencing was performed on CD8+ T cells from PBMCs. This receptor was identified in a human donor with multiple sclerosis. The CDR3 DNA reads as TGTGCCAGCTCAGGGACCTACGAGCAGTACTTC. It yields the protein CASSGTYEQYF. Using reference TRBV2 and TRBJ2-7 for the parts outside the CDR3, the full variable domain is EPEVTQTPSHQVTQMGQEVILRCVPISNHLYFYWYRQILGQKVEFLVSFYNNEISEKSEIFDDQFSVERPDGSNFTLKIRSTKLEDSAMYFCASSGTYEQYFGPGTRLTVT.